Following are 17 T cell receptor beta chains from one sample sequenced in a study of T cell responses to AZD1222 COVID-19 vaccine. Sequencing used immunoSEQ multiplex PCR; TCRdb keeps in-frame clones, though not all of them. Among around 110,000 clones listed, 92% were seen once. The sample in question was peripheral blood, obtained 28 days after the second AZD1222 dose. These receptors were obtained from an adult who received the AZD1222 COVID-19 vaccine.

The table lists this clone with a count of one. J is TRBJ2-3 and V is TRBV2; D gene unclear. CDR1 and CDR2 (germline): SNHLY, FYNNEI. This CDR3 spans 14 amino acids. V was pared by 6 bases and J by 6 bases, with 16 bases between. CDR3 region: CASSEWAQSDTQYF. DNA of the CDR3: TGTGCCAGCAGCGAATGGGCTCAATCGGATACGCAGTATTTT.

The chain combines TRBV30 with TRBJ1-2, with a weak D call TRBD1 (5 bases). V lost 4 bases and J 7 bases, leaving 16 bases between the germline ends. Germline CDR1 is GTSNPN and CDR2 is SVGIG (reference sequence). The CDR3 is made up of 13 amino acids. CDR3 protein: CAWTGTQEGGYTF. The CDR3 nucleotides are TGTGCCTGGACGGGGACGCAGGAAGGTGGCTACACCTTC.

V usage is TRBV15 and J usage is TRBJ2-1, with D possibly called TRBD1 or TRBD2 (5 bases each). The CDR3 extends over 16 amino acids. V shed 0 bases and J shed 10 bases, with 19 bases lying between them. Looked up from germline, CDR1 is LNHNV and CDR2 is YYDKDF (reference sequence). CDR3 bases: TGTGCCACCAGCAGAGACAGAACGGGACGCCCGCCGGAGCAGTTCTTC. Encoded protein: CATSRDRTGRPPEQFF.

The chain is built from TRBV27 and TRBJ2-2; 7 bases line up with TRBD1. Germline CDR1 reads MNHEY; CDR2 reads SMNVEV (reference sequence). The CDR3 runs to 15 residues. Unmatched junction bases numbered 4, after V lost 5 bases and J lost 1 base. The CDR3 reads CASSIRTGNTGELFF. The CDR3 bases are TGTGCCAGCAGTATACGGACAGGGAACACCGGGGAGCTGTTTTTT.

As regards this clone: Other DNA sequences in the same sample also yield this CDR3. The chain has TRBV7-9 and TRBJ1-2, with D hard to call. V lost 1 base and J lost 8, with 11 bases in between. Germline V gene lookup returns CDR1 SEHNR and CDR2 FQNEAQ (reference sequence). The CDR3 is 13 residues long. CDR3: CASSLDPREGYTF. DNA of the CDR3: TGTGCCAGCAGCTTAGACCCCCGGGAGGGCTACACCTTC.

The V gene is TRBV11-2, the J gene TRBJ2-2; 7 positions agree with TRBD2. In germline, CDR1 is SGHAT, CDR2 FQNNGV. The CDR3 runs to 17 residues. V was pared by 1 base and J by 3 bases, with 8 bases of the junction left unmatched. For the CDR3, the DNA is TGTGCCAGCAGCTTAGGACTAGCAGTCATTTACACCGGGGAGCTGTTTTTT. Translated: CASSLGLAVIYTGELFF.

The V gene is TRBV9, the J gene TRBJ2-5; 7 bases line up with TRBD2. J was trimmed by 4 bases and V by 0 bases; bases with no gene match: 0. From germline, CDR1 is SGDLS and CDR2 YYNGEE. The CDR3 consists of 13 residues. This chain's CDR3 is CASSVGGGETQYF. CDR3 in DNA: TGTGCCAGCAGCGTAGGCGGGGGAGAGACCCAGTACTTC.

This clone was detected once. The chain combines TRBV19 with TRBJ2-3; TRBD2 matches at 7 bases. Germline V CDR1 and CDR2: LNHDA, SQIVND (reference sequence). The junction had 1 base not matched to a gene; V was cut back by 3 bases and J by 4 bases. The CDR3 loop spans 13 amino acids. In DNA form, the CDR3 reads TGTGCCAGTAGTATTGGACTAGCAGATACGCAGTATTTT. It encodes CASSIGLADTQYF.

V usage is TRBV28 and J usage is TRBJ1-2; D possibly corresponds to TRBD1 (6 bases). V lost 5 bases and J 3 bases, leaving 22 bases between the germline ends. Germline CDR1 is MDHEN and CDR2 is SYDVKM. This CDR3 region has 17 residues. Here the CDR3 DNA reads TGTGCCAGCAGTCCCCCGTTCGGTACCGGGGGCGACTATGGCTACACCTTC. Protein sequence: CASSPPFGTGGDYGYTF.

The chain has TRBV27 and TRBJ1-3, with D possibly TRBD1 on 6 matching bases. The CDR3 runs 15 residues. CDR1 is MNHEY, CDR2 SMNVEV, per germline (reference sequence). V was pared by 5 bases and J by 1 base, with 12 bases between. The CDR3 nucleotides read TGTGCCAGCAGTCCTTACAGGGCTTCTGGAAACACCATATATTTT. It encodes CASSPYRASGNTIYF.

The chain links TRBV5-1 to TRBJ2-7, with a tentative D call TRBD2 (5 bases). V lost 4 bases and J lost 3, with 14 bases in between. The CDR3 consists of 14 residues. The germline CDR1 and CDR2 sequences are SGHRS and YFSETQ. Here the CDR3 reads CASSLDLAFYEQYF. DNA of the CDR3: TGCGCCAGCAGCCTTGATTTAGCGTTCTACGAGCAGTACTTC.

V gene TRBV9 combines with J gene TRBJ2-1, with TRBD1 as a possible D gene (6 bases). Germline CDR1 and CDR2: SGDLS and YYNGEE. V was trimmed by 0 bases and J by 7 bases, leaving 20 bases between them. The CDR3 spans 17 residues. CDR3 region: CASSVERQAPTTNEQFF. The CDR3 DNA follows: TGTGCCAGCAGCGTAGAGAGACAGGCCCCAACAACTAATGAGCAGTTCTTC.

The gene calls are TRBV5-1 and TRBJ2-1, with D unresolved. V lost 0 bases, J lost 4 bases, and 14 bases lay in between. The germline V gene encodes CDR1 SGHRS and CDR2 YFSETQ. The CDR3 extends over 16 amino acids. Here the CDR3 DNA reads TGCGCCAGCAGCTTGGTACACTACGATGGTTACAATGAGCAGTTCTTC. Translated: CASSLVHYDGYNEQFF.

The chain joins TRBV7-9 to TRBJ2-1; D possibly corresponds to TRBD1 (5 bases). V lost 7 bases to trimming and J lost 6 bases, with 19 bases between them. CDR3 length: 15 residues. CDR1 and CDR2 from the germline V gene are SEHNR and FQNEAQ (reference sequence). CDR3 amino acids: CASNLGLTPFNEQFF. The DNA for the CDR3 is TGTGCCAGCAACCTGGGGCTAACACCCTTCAATGAGCAGTTCTTC.

This sequence joins TRBV27 and TRBJ2-7, with 7 bases identical to TRBD2. This CDR3 has 14 residues. Germline V gives CDR1 MNHEY, CDR2 SMNVEV (reference sequence). The ends lost 6 bases at V and 2 bases at J; junction bases unmatched: 7. The CDR3 bases are TGTGCCAGCAGCTATGGGGGGGGGACCTACGAGCAGTACTTC. It yields the protein CASSYGGGTYEQYF.

The V gene is TRBV19, the J gene TRBJ1-2; D not certain. This CDR3 is built from 14 residues. Trimming shortened V by 0 bases and J by 8 bases, and 13 bases separated the two germline ends. Germline lookup yields CDR1 LNHDA and CDR2 SQIVND (reference sequence). CDR3 protein: CASSIESDARGYTF. DNA for the CDR3: TGTGCCAGTAGTATAGAATCGGACGCCAGAGGCTACACCTTC.

This clone was counted only a few times. This chain links TRBV7-3 with TRBJ2-7; D possibly uses TRBD1 or TRBD2 (5 bases each). The CDR3 runs 13 residues. Germline V gene lookup returns CDR1 SGHTA and CDR2 FQGTGA. The V end lost 5 bases, the J end lost 5 bases, and 13 bases lay between the germline ends. This chain's CDR3 is CASSIQGPNEQYF. CDR3 in DNA: TGTGCCAGCAGCATCCAGGGACCCAACGAGCAGTACTTC.